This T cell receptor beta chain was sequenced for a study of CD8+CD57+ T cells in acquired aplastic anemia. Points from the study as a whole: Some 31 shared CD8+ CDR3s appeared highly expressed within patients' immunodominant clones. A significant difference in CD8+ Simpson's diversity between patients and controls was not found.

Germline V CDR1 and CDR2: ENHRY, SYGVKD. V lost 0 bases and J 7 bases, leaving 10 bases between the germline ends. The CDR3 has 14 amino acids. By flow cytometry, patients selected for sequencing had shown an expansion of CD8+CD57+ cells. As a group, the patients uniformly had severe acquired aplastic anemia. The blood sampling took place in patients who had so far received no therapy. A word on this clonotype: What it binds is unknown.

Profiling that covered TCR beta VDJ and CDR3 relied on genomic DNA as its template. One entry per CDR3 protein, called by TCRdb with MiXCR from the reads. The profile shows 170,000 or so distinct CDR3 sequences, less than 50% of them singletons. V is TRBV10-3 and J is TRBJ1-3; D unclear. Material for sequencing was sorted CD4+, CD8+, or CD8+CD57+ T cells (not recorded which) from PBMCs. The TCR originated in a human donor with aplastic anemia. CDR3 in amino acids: CAISESGSGNTIYF. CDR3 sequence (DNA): TGTGCCATCAGTGAGTCGGGTTCCGGGAACACCATATATTTT.